This record concerns one TCR beta chain sequence. The CDR3 contains 15 residues. V shed 2 bases and J shed 1 base, with 10 bases lying between them. The germline V gene has CDR1 SGHRS and CDR2 YFSETQ. The sample is drawn from a study of blood T cell repertoires in COVID-19. At the level of the study: Donors in the United States, Italy and Spain gave samples during acute or convalescent COVID-19. The cDNA or gDNA used as material had been derived from T cells, B-cell-depleted T cells, or PBMCs.

In the original processing: Amplified reference gene primers provided the basis for estimating nucleated cell counts. The method was immunoSEQ multiplex PCR; TCRdb's version includes in-frame clones alone and lacks a portion of them. That table is the source of V, J and clone size, and D and trimming were worked out from the DNA. The table records about 100,000 clones, 86% of them present only once. Sequencing input: peripheral blood. J is TRBJ2-1 and V is TRBV5-1; TRBD2 is a possible D gene (5 bases). This receptor was taken from a man at least 80 years old with acute or convalescent COVID-19. CDR3 protein: CASSLFTGSYNEQFF. Written as DNA, the CDR3 is TGCGCCAGCAGCTTATTTACGGGATCCTACAATGAGCAGTTCTTC.